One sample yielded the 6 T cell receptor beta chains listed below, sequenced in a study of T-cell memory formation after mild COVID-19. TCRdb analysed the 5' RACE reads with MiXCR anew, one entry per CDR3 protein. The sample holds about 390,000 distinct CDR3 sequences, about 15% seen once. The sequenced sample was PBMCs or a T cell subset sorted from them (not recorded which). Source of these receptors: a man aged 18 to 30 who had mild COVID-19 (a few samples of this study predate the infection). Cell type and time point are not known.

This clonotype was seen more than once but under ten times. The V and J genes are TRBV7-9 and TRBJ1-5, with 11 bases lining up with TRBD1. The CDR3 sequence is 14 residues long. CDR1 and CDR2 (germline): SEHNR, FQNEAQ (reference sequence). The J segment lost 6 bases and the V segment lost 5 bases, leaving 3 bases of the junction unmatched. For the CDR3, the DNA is TGTGCCAGCAGCCGGACAGGGGGCTTTCAGCCCCAGCATTTT. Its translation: CASSRTGGFQPQHF.

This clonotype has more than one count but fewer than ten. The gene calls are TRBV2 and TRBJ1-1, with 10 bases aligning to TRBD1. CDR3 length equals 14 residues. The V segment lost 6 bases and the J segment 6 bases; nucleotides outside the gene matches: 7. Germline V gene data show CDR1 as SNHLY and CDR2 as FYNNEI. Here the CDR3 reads CASRRQGAGPEAFF. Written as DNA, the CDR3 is TGTGCCAGCAGAAGACAGGGGGCAGGGCCTGAAGCTTTCTTT.

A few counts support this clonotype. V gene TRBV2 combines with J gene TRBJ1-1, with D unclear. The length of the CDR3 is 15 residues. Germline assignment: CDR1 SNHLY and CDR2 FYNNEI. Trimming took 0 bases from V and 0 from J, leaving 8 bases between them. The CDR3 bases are TGTGCCAGCAGTGAAGCTGCTGAGGTGAACACTGAAGCTTTCTTT. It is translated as CASSEAAEVNTEAFF.

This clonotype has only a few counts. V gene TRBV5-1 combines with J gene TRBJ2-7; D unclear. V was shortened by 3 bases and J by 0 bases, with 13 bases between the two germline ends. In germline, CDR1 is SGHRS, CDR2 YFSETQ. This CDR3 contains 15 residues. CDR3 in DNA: TGCGCCAGCAGCTCGAATAGTTTCTTCTCCTACGAGCAGTACTTC. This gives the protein CASSSNSFFSYEQYF.

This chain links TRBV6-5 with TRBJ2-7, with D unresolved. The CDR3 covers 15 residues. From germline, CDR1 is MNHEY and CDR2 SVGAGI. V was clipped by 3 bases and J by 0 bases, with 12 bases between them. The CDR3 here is CASSYGQQSSYEQYF. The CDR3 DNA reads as TGTGCCAGCAGTTATGGCCAGCAGAGCTCCTACGAGCAGTACTTC.

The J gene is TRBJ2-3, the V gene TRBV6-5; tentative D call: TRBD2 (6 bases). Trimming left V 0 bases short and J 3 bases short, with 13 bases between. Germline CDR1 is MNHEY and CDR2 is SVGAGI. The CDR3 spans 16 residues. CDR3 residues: CASSYSSAGLTDTQYF. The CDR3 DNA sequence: TGTGCCAGCAGTTACTCCTCGGCGGGGCTTACAGATACGCAGTATTTT.